Listed below are T cell receptor beta chains from one sample, sequenced in a study of Graves' ophthalmopathy and Graves' hyperthyroidism. TCRdb reanalysed the multiplex PCR reads using MiXCR and keeps one entry per CDR3 protein. Of just over 400,000 distinct CDR3 sequences listed, 20% to 25% are singletons. Material for sequencing was peripheral blood. All receptors derive from a woman aged 18-35 years with stable Graves' hyperthyroidism. The CDR3 runs from the conserved cysteine through the conserved F or W. D genes are given only for firm matches. Where a row states a size, it is once, few, many or the class of an expanded clone; other rows omit it.

j_call: TRBJ1-1
v_call: TRBV5-4
d_call: .
clone_size: few
cdr3_nt: TGTGCCAGCAGCTTCGGGTCAGTGAACACTGAAGCTTTCTTT
cdr3_aa: CASSFGSVNTEAFF

j_call: TRBJ1-2
v_call: TRBV12-3/TRBV12-4
d_call: .
clone_size: .
cdr3_nt: TGTGCCAGCAGTTACACCCCGGGACTCCTTGGTGACTACACCTTC
cdr3_aa: CASSYTPGLLGDYTF

j_call: TRBJ2-5
v_call: TRBV20-1
d_call: .
clone_size: many
cdr3_nt: TGCAGTGCCAGGGACATTGGTGAGACCCAGTACTTC
cdr3_aa: CSARDIGETQYF

j_call: TRBJ1-5
v_call: TRBV9
d_call: TRBD1
clone_size: many
cdr3_nt: TGTGCCAGCAGCTCAGGGGGGGATAGCAATCAGCCCCAGCATTTT
cdr3_aa: CASSSGGDSNQPQHF

j_call: TRBJ1-2
v_call: TRBV27
d_call: .
clone_size: many
cdr3_nt: TGTGCCAGCAGTTTATGGCCCGACTCTTTCGACAGTTGGGGGAACTATGGCTACACCTTC
cdr3_aa: CASSLWPDSFDSWGNYGYTF

j_call: TRBJ2-5
v_call: TRBV12-3/TRBV12-4
d_call: .
clone_size: many
cdr3_nt: TGTGCCAGCAGTATCACCCGGGGGTCGGAGACCCAGTACTTC
cdr3_aa: CASSITRGSETQYF

j_call: TRBJ2-7
v_call: TRBV20-1
d_call: TRBD2
clone_size: many
cdr3_nt: TGCAGTGCAATGACTAGCGGGATATCCTACGAGCAGTACTTC
cdr3_aa: CSAMTSGISYEQYF

j_call: TRBJ1-5
v_call: TRBV7-8
d_call: .
clone_size: .
cdr3_nt: TGTGCCAGCAGCTTAGGCGTCAGCAAGAGGAATCAGCCCCAGCATTTT
cdr3_aa: CASSLGVSKRNQPQHF

j_call: TRBJ2-5
v_call: TRBV20-1
d_call: TRBD2
clone_size: .
cdr3_nt: TGCAGTGCTAGAGCCCTAGGACTAGCGGGGGCCGAAGAGACCCAGTACTTC
cdr3_aa: CSARALGLAGAEETQYF

j_call: TRBJ1-2
v_call: TRBV12-3/TRBV12-4
d_call: .
clone_size: .
cdr3_nt: TGTGCCAGCAGTTGGAGTGGGGGAGGCTACACCTTC
cdr3_aa: CASSWSGGGYTF

j_call: TRBJ2-7
v_call: TRBV11-2
d_call: .
clone_size: .
cdr3_nt: TGTGCCAGCAGCTTAGACCGAGGCTTCGGCGAGCAGTACTTC
cdr3_aa: CASSLDRGFGEQYF

j_call: TRBJ1-2
v_call: TRBV5-1
d_call: TRBD1
clone_size: .
cdr3_nt: TGCGCCAGCAGCTTCAGCGGACAGGCTCCTTATGGCTACACCTTC
cdr3_aa: CASSFSGQAPYGYTF

j_call: TRBJ1-6
v_call: TRBV11-2
d_call: .
clone_size: many
cdr3_nt: TGTGCCAGCAGCTTCGGCCAGGGGTCACCCCTCCACTTT
cdr3_aa: CASSFGQGSPLHF

j_call: TRBJ1-1
v_call: TRBV5-1
d_call: .
clone_size: many
cdr3_nt: TGCGCCAGCAGCTGGGAAACCCAAAGGAAGGAAGCTTTCTTT
cdr3_aa: CASSWETQRKEAFF

j_call: TRBJ2-7
v_call: TRBV6-2/TRBV6-3
d_call: TRBD2
clone_size: .
cdr3_nt: TGTGCCAGCAGTTATCATAGCGGGAGAAACCTCTACGAGCAGTACTTC
cdr3_aa: CASSYHSGRNLYEQYF

j_call: TRBJ1-3
v_call: TRBV6-5
d_call: .
clone_size: many
cdr3_nt: TGTGCCAGCATACGGGCCAGCTCTGGAAACACCATATATTTT
cdr3_aa: CASIRASSGNTIYF

j_call: TRBJ1-1
v_call: TRBV6-5
d_call: .
clone_size: many
cdr3_nt: TGTGCCAGCAGTTACTCGGCCGTGAACACTGAAGCTTTCTTT
cdr3_aa: CASSYSAVNTEAFF

j_call: TRBJ1-2
v_call: TRBV6-2/TRBV6-3
d_call: .
clone_size: .
cdr3_nt: TGTGCCAGCAGTGATCAGGGACGGAGCGATGGCTACACCTTC
cdr3_aa: CASSDQGRSDGYTF

j_call: TRBJ1-1
v_call: TRBV18
d_call: .
clone_size: few
cdr3_nt: TGTGCCAGCTCAACCACCCAACAAGGTGAAGCTTTCTTT
cdr3_aa: CASSTTQQGEAFF

j_call: TRBJ1-6
v_call: TRBV4-1
d_call: .
clone_size: many
cdr3_nt: TGCGCCAGCAGCCAAGCGGTCGGGAGGTCCTATAATTCACCCCTCCACTTT
cdr3_aa: CASSQAVGRSYNSPLHF

j_call: TRBJ2-2
v_call: TRBV12-3/TRBV12-4
d_call: .
clone_size: .
cdr3_nt: TGTGCCAGCAGTCCATATCAACGAAAGGCGAACACCGGGGAGCTGTTTTTT
cdr3_aa: CASSPYQRKANTGELFF

j_call: TRBJ2-5
v_call: TRBV18
d_call: TRBD2
clone_size: .
cdr3_nt: TGTGCCAGCTCACTTAACACCCTAGCGGGAGACTTACAAGAGACCCAGTACTTC
cdr3_aa: CASSLNTLAGDLQETQYF

j_call: TRBJ1-2
v_call: TRBV6-1
d_call: TRBD1
clone_size: many
cdr3_nt: TGTGCCAGCCTAACGGCGGACAGGGGGCCTAACTATGGCTACACCTTC
cdr3_aa: CASLTADRGPNYGYTF

j_call: TRBJ1-1
v_call: TRBV20-1
d_call: .
clone_size: once
cdr3_nt: TGCAGTGCTAGGCCAAGGGGTTTCACTGAAGCTTTCTTT
cdr3_aa: CSARPRGFTEAFF

j_call: TRBJ2-2
v_call: TRBV24-1
d_call: TRBD1
clone_size: many
cdr3_nt: TGTGCCACCGGGACAGGGATCACCGGGGAGCTGTTTTTT
cdr3_aa: CATGTGITGELFF

j_call: TRBJ1-5
v_call: TRBV9
d_call: .
clone_size: many
cdr3_nt: TGTGCCAGCAGCGTATCGGCCGGCGGCAATCAGCCCCAGCATTTT
cdr3_aa: CASSVSAGGNQPQHF

j_call: TRBJ1-5
v_call: TRBV6-5
d_call: TRBD1
clone_size: .
cdr3_nt: TGTGCCAGCAGTCACCGGGACAGAAATCTCCTATCGCCCCAGCATTTT
cdr3_aa: CASSHRDRNLLSPQHF

j_call: TRBJ2-7
v_call: TRBV5-5
d_call: .
clone_size: many
cdr3_nt: TGTGCCAGCAGGGCGGGAAAATCCTACGAGCAGTACTTC
cdr3_aa: CASRAGKSYEQYF

j_call: TRBJ2-2
v_call: TRBV2
d_call: .
clone_size: .
cdr3_nt: TGTGCCAGCAGTGAAGCGGGTACCGGGGAGCTGTTTTTT
cdr3_aa: CASSEAGTGELFF

j_call: TRBJ1-2
v_call: TRBV12-3/TRBV12-4
d_call: .
clone_size: few
cdr3_nt: TGTGCCAGCTGCTATCAGGACAGATCTAACTATGGCTACACCTTC
cdr3_aa: CASCYQDRSNYGYTF

j_call: TRBJ1-2
v_call: TRBV6-2/TRBV6-3
d_call: .
clone_size: .
cdr3_nt: TGTGCCAGCAGTTACATCCGCACCATATACTATGGCTACACCTTC
cdr3_aa: CASSYIRTIYYGYTF

j_call: TRBJ2-7
v_call: TRBV28
d_call: .
clone_size: many
cdr3_nt: TGTGCCAGCAGTCCCGAGACGGGTTCCTACGAGCAGTACTTC
cdr3_aa: CASSPETGSYEQYF

j_call: TRBJ2-7
v_call: TRBV20-1
d_call: .
clone_size: many
cdr3_nt: TGCAGTGCCCTTGGGCTTCCCAACGAGCAGTACTTC
cdr3_aa: CSALGLPNEQYF

j_call: TRBJ2-7
v_call: TRBV27
d_call: .
clone_size: many
cdr3_nt: TGTGCCAGCAGTTTCCGTTCTGGCGAGCAGTACTTC
cdr3_aa: CASSFRSGEQYF

j_call: TRBJ1-6
v_call: TRBV12-3/TRBV12-4
d_call: TRBD1
clone_size: many
cdr3_nt: TGTGCCAGCAGTACCGGACAGGGGGAACGTCCACCCCTCCACTTT
cdr3_aa: CASSTGQGERPPLHF

j_call: TRBJ1-1
v_call: TRBV20-1
d_call: .
clone_size: .
cdr3_nt: TGCAGTGCTAGAATCTCAGATAACACTGAAGCTTTCTTT
cdr3_aa: CSARISDNTEAFF

j_call: TRBJ2-7
v_call: TRBV19
d_call: .
clone_size: many
cdr3_nt: TGTGCCAGTAGTCTCCGCCGCAGTGAAGGTTACGAGCAGTACTTC
cdr3_aa: CASSLRRSEGYEQYF

j_call: TRBJ1-3
v_call: TRBV19
d_call: TRBD1
clone_size: many
cdr3_nt: TGTGCCAGTAGCGGGGACAGATCTGGAAACACCATATATTTT
cdr3_aa: CASSGDRSGNTIYF

j_call: TRBJ1-1
v_call: TRBV20-1
d_call: .
clone_size: many
cdr3_nt: TGCAGTGCTACGGGTTTGACAGCCAACACTGAAGCTTTCTTT
cdr3_aa: CSATGLTANTEAFF

j_call: TRBJ2-7
v_call: TRBV11-2
d_call: .
clone_size: many
cdr3_nt: TGTGCCAGCAGTCCCTTCGAGCAGTACTTC
cdr3_aa: CASSPFEQYF

j_call: TRBJ2-7
v_call: TRBV7-8
d_call: TRBD1
clone_size: many
cdr3_nt: TGTGCCAGCAGCCTAAGCCGACAGGGCTACGAGCAGTACTTC
cdr3_aa: CASSLSRQGYEQYF

j_call: TRBJ2-2
v_call: TRBV7-2
d_call: .
clone_size: .
cdr3_nt: TGTGCCAGCCAGCTCGGATCGCCTAACACCGGGGAGCTGTTTTTT
cdr3_aa: CASQLGSPNTGELFF

j_call: TRBJ1-5
v_call: TRBV27
d_call: .
clone_size: many
cdr3_nt: TGTGCCAGCAGTGAACCCGAAGGGCCCCAGCATTTT
cdr3_aa: CASSEPEGPQHF

j_call: TRBJ2-4
v_call: TRBV20-1
d_call: TRBD2
clone_size: many
cdr3_nt: TGCAGTGCTCACGGGACTAGCGGGAGCGGGGTCAAAAACATTCAGTACTTC
cdr3_aa: CSAHGTSGSGVKNIQYF

j_call: TRBJ2-5
v_call: TRBV28
d_call: .
clone_size: many
cdr3_nt: TGTGCCAGCAGTTTCGAGCGTCGGGGGTACCAAGAGACCCAGTACTTC
cdr3_aa: CASSFERRGYQETQYF

j_call: TRBJ1-6
v_call: TRBV10-2
d_call: .
clone_size: once
cdr3_nt: TGCGCCAGCAGTGGGGGCACCGATTCACCCCTCCACTTT
cdr3_aa: CASSGGTDSPLHF

j_call: TRBJ2-7
v_call: TRBV11-2
d_call: TRBD1
clone_size: .
cdr3_nt: TGTGCCAGCAGCTCCCGGACAGGGGAGGGCTGGATATATCGATACGAGCAGTACTTC
cdr3_aa: CASSSRTGEGWIYRYEQYF

j_call: TRBJ1-1
v_call: TRBV6-1
d_call: .
clone_size: many
cdr3_nt: TGTGCCAGCATCCAACAGGGTAGAGGCAGCACTGAAGCTTTCTTT
cdr3_aa: CASIQQGRGSTEAFF

j_call: TRBJ1-5
v_call: TRBV2
d_call: .
clone_size: many
cdr3_nt: TGTGCCAGCGGCCTGGGGGTCAATCAGCCCCAGCATTTT
cdr3_aa: CASGLGVNQPQHF

j_call: TRBJ2-3
v_call: TRBV11-1
d_call: .
clone_size: few
cdr3_nt: TGTGCCAGCAGCTTACTGTATGACAGGCAAGGGGAGACGCAGTATTTT
cdr3_aa: CASSLLYDRQGETQYF